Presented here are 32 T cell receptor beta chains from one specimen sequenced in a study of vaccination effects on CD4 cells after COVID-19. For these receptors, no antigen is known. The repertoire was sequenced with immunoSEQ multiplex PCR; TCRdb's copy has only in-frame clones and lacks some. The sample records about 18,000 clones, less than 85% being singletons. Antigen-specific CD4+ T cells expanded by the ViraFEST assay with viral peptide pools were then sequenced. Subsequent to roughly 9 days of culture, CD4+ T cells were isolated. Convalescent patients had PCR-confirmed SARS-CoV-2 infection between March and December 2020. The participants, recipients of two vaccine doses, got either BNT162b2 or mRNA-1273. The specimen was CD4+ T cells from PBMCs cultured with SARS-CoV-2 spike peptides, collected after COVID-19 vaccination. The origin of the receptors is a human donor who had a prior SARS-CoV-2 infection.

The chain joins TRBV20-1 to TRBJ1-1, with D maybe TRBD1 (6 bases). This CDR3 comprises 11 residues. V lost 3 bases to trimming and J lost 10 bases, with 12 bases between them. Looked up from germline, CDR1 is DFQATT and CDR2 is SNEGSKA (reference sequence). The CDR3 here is CSASDRLRAFF. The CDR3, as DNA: TGCAGTGCTAGTGACAGGCTCCGAGCTTTCTTT.

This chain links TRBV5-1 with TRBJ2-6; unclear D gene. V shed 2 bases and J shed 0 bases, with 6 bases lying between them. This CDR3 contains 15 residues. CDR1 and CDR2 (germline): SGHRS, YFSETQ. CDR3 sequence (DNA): TGCGCCAGCAGCTTTCAATCCTCTGGGGCCAACGTCCTGACTTTC. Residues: CASSFQSSGANVLTF. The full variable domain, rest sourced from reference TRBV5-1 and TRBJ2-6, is KAGVTQTPRYLIKTRGQQVTLSCSPISGHRSVSWYQQTPGQGLQFLFEYFSETQRNKGNFPGRFSGRQFSNSRSEMNVSTLELGDSALYLCASSFQSSGANVLTFGAGSRLTVL.

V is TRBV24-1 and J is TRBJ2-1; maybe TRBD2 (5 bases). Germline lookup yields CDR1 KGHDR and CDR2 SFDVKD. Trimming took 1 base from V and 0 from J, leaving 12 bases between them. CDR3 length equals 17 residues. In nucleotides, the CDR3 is TGTGCCACCAGTGATTTCTCGAGCGGAAGCTCCTACAATGAGCAGTTCTTC. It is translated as CATSDFSSGSSYNEQFF.

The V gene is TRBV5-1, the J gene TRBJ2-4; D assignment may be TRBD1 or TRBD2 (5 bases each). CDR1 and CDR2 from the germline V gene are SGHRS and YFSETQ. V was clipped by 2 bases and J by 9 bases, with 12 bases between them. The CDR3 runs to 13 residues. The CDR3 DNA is TGCGCCAGCAGCTTACAGGTAGAGGGCATTCAGTACTTC. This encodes CASSLQVEGIQYF.

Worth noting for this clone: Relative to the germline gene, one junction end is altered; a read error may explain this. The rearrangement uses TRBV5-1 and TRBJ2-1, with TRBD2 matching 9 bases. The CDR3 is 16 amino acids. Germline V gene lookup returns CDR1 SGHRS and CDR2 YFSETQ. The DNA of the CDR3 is TGCGCCAGCAGCTTGTTACGTAGCGGGAGATACAGTGAGCAGTTCTTC. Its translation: CASSLLRSGRYSEQFF.

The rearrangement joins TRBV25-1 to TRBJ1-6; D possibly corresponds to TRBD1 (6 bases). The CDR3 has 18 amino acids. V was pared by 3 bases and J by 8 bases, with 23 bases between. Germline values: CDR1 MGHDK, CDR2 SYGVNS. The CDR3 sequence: CASSEGGPLAGSDSPLHF. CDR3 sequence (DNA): TGTGCCAGCAGTGAGGGGGGGCCACTTGCGGGATCTGATTCACCCCTCCACTTT. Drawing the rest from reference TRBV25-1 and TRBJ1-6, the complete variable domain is EADIYQTPRYLVIGTGKKITLECSQTMGHDKMYWYQQDPGMELHLIHYSYGVNSTEKGDLSSESTVSRIRTEHFPLTLESARPSHTSQYLCASSEGGPLAGSDSPLHFGNGTRLTVT.

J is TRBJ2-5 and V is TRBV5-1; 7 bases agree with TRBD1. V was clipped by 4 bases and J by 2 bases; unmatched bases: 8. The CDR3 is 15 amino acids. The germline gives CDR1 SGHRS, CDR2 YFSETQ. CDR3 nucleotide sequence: TGCGCCAGCAGCCGTGACAGGGCTAATCAAGAGACCCAGTACTTC. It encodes CASSRDRANQETQYF.

The chain's CDR3 is CASSGAGGRTHNEQFF. The CDR3 coding sequence is TGTGCCAGCAGCGGGGCGGGCGGGAGGACCCACAATGAGCAGTTCTTC. The V and J genes are TRBV6-6 and TRBJ2-1; 8 nucleotides agree with TRBD2. The CDR3 is 16 amino acids. Trimming cost V 6 bases and J 5 bases; bases outside gene matches: 12. Per the germline V gene, CDR1 is MNHNY and CDR2 is SVGAGI (reference sequence).

CDR3 protein: CASSTPGLAGLEEQFF. The DNA for the CDR3 is TGTGCCAGCAGCACCCCGGGACTAGCGGGTTTGGAGGAGCAGTTCTTC. This sequence joins TRBV9 and TRBJ2-1, with 12 positions matching TRBD2. This CDR3 contains 16 residues. CDR1 SGDLS and CDR2 YYNGEE come from the germline V gene. V lost 4 bases to trimming and J lost 10 bases; unmatched junction nucleotides: 12.

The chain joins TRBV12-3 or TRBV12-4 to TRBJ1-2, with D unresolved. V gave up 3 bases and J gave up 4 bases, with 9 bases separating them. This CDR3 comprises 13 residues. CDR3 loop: CASSLGMGYGYTF. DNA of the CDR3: TGTGCCAGCAGTTTGGGTATGGGCTATGGCTACACCTTC.

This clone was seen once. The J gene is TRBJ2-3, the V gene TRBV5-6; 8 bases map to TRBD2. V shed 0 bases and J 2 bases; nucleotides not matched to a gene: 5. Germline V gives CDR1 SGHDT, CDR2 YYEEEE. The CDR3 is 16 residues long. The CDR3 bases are TGTGCCAGCAGCTTGGGGCCACTAGCGGTCACAGATACGCAGTATTTT. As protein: CASSLGPLAVTDTQYF.

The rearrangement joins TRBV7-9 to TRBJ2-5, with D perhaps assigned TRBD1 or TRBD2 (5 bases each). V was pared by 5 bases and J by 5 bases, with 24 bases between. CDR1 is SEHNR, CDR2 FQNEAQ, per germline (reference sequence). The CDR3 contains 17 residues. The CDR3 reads CASSKGSGGAGKETQYF. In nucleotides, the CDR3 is TGTGCCAGCAGCAAGGGGAGCGGTGGGGCAGGGAAGGAGACCCAGTACTTC.

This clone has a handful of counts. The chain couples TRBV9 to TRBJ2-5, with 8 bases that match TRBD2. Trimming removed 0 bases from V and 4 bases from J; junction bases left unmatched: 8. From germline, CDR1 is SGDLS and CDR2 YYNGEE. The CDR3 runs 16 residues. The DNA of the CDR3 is TGTGCCAGCAGCGTAGCTGACGGGGGGGCCGCAGAGACCCAGTACTTC. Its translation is CASSVADGGAAETQYF.

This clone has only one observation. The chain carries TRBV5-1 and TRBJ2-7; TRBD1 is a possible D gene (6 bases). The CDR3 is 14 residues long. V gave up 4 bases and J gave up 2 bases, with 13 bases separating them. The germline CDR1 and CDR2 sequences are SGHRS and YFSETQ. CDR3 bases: TGCGCCAGCAGCAAGACAGGTGGGGCCTACGAGCAGTACTTC. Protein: CASSKTGGAYEQYF.

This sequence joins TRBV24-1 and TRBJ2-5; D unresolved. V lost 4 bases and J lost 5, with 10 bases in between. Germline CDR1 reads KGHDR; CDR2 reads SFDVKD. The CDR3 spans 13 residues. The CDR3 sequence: CATSDRHRETQYF. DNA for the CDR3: TGTGCCACCAGTGACAGACATCGGGAGACCCAGTACTTC.

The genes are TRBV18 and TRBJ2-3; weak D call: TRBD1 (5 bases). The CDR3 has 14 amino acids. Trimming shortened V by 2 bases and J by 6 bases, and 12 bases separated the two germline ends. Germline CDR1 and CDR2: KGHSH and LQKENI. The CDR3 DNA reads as TGTGCCAGCTCACCAACGACAGCTCCCGATACGCAGTATTTT. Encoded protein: CASSPTTAPDTQYF.

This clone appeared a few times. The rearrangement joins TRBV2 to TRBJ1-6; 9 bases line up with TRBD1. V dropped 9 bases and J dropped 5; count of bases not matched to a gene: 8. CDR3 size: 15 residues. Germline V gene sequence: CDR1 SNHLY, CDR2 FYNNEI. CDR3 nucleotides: TGTGCCAGGCGGAGGACAGGGGCCGATAATTCACCCCTCCACTTT. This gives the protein CARRRTGADNSPLHF.

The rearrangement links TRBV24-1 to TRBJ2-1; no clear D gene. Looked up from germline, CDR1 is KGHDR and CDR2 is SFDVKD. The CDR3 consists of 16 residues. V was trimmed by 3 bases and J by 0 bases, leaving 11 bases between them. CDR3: CATSDPGSSSYNEQFF. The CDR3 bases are TGTGCCACCAGTGATCCTGGCTCTAGCTCCTACAATGAGCAGTTCTTC.

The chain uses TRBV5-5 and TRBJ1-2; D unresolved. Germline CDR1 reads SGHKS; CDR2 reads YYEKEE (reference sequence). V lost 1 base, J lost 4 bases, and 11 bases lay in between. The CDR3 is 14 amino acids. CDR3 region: CASSLSGFSYGYTF. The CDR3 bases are TGTGCCAGCAGCTTGTCTGGGTTTTCCTATGGCTACACCTTC.

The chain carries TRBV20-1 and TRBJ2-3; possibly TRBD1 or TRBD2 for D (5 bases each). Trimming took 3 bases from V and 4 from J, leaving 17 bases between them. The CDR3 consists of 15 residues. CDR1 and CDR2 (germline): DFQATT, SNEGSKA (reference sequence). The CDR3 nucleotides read TGCAGTGCTAGTTTCGGGACCAGTACCCCAGATACGCAGTATTTT. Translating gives CSASFGTSTPDTQYF.

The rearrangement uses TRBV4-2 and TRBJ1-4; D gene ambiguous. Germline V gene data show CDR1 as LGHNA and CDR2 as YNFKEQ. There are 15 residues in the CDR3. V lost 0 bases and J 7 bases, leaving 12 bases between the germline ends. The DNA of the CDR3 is TGTGCCAGCAGCCAAGATTTCGGGCGAGGTGAAAAACTGTTTTTT. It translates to CASSQDFGRGEKLFF.

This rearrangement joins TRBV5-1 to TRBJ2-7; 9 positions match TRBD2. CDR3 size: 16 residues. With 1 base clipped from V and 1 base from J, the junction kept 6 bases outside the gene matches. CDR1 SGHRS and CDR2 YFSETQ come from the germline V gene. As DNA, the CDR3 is TGCGCCAGCAGCTTGTGGACTAGCGTACGGTCCTACGAGCAGTACTTC. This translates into CASSLWTSVRSYEQYF. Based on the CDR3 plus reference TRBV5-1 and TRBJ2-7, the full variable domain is KAGVTQTPRYLIKTRGQQVTLSCSPISGHRSVSWYQQTPGQGLQFLFEYFSETQRNKGNFPGRFSGRQFSNSRSEMNVSTLELGDSALYLCASSLWTSVRSYEQYFGPGTRLTVT.

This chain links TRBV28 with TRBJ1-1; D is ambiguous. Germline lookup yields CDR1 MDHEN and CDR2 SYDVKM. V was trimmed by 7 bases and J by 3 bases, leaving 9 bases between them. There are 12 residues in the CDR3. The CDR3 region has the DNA TGTGCCAGCATAGAAGGGTACACTGAAGCTTTCTTT. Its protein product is CASIEGYTEAFF.

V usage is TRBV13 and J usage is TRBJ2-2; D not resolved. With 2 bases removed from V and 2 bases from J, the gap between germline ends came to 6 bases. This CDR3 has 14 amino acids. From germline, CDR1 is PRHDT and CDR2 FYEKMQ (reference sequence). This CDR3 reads CASSLTYNTGELFF. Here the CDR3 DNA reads TGTGCCAGCAGCTTAACGTATAACACCGGGGAGCTGTTTTTT.

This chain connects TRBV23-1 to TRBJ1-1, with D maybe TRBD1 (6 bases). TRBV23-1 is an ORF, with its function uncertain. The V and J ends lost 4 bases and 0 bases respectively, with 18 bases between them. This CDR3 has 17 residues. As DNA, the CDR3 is TGCGCCAGCAGTCGAAAACCCAGGGGCCCCATGAACACTGAAGCTTTCTTT. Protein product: CASSRKPRGPMNTEAFF.

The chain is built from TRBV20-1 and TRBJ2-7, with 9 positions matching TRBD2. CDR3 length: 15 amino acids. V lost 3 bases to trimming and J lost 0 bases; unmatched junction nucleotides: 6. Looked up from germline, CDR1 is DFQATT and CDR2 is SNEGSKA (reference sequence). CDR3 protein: CSASFQRGDSYEQYF. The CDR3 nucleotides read TGCAGTGCTAGTTTTCAGCGGGGGGACTCCTACGAGCAGTACTTC.

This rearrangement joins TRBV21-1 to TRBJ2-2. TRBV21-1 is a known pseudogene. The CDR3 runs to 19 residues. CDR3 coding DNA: TGTGCCAGCAGCAACGAAATAGGTTCAATCTTCCCGAACACCGGGGAGCTGTTTTTT. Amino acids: CASSNEIGSIFPNTGELFF.

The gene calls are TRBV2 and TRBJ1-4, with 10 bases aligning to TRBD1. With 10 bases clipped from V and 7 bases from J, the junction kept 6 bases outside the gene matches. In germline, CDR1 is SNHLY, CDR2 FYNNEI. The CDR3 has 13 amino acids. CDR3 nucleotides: TGTGCCATCCGACAGGGGGCGAGTGAAAAACTGTTTTTT. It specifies CAIRQGASEKLFF.

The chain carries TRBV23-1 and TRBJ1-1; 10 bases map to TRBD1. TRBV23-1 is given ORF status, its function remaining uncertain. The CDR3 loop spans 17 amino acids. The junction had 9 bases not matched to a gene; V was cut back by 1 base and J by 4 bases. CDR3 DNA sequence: TGCGCCAGCAGTCAATGGGGACAGGGGTGTGGTGTCACTGAAGCTTTCTTT. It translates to CASSQWGQGCGVTEAFF.

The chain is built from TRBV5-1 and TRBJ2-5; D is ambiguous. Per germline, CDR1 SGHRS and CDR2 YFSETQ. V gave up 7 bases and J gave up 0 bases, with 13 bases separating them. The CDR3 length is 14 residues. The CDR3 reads CASSLLTDQETQYF. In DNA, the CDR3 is TGCGCCAGCTCCCTCCTGACGGACCAAGAGACCCAGTACTTC.

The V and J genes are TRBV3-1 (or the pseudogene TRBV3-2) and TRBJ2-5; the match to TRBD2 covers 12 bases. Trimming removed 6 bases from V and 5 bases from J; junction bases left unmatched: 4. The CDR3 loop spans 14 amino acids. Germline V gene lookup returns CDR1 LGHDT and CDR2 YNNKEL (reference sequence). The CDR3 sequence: CASSFGTSGETQYF. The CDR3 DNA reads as TGTGCCAGCAGTTTCGGGACTAGCGGGGAGACCCAGTACTTC.

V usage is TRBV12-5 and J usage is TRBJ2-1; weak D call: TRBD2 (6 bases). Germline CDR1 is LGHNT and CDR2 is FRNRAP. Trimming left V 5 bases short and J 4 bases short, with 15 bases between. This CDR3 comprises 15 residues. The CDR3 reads CASGTMRTIYNEQFF. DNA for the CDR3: TGTGCTAGTGGTACCATGCGGACTATTTACAATGAGCAGTTCTTC.